These 22 T cell receptor beta chains came from one sample sequenced in a study of glioma-infiltrating T cells. The iRepertoire nested amplicon-rescue multiplex PCR amplified TCR alpha and beta CDR3s from RNA. TCRdb fed the multiplex PCR reads into MiXCR, producing one record per CDR3 protein. Of roughly 350,000 distinct CDR3 sequences in the sample, 41% are singletons; the top ten hold around 12%. The sequencing input was glioma tissue, nonneoplastic brain tissue, or PBMCs (not recorded which). These receptors originate from a human donor with low-grade glioma or glioblastoma, undergoing nonglioma brain surgery, or in good health (not recorded which).

To note about this clonotype: A much bigger clone sits one base away, suggesting this may be a read error. The V call is TRBV20-1, the J call TRBJ2-1, with 11 positions matching TRBD2. This CDR3 comprises 13 residues. CDR1 DFQATT and CDR2 SNEGSKA come from the germline V gene (reference sequence). The CDR3, as DNA: TGCAGTGCCTATAGCGGGAGGGCTGATGACCAGTTCTTC. It translates to CSAYSGRADDQFF.

In this sample, this clonotype turned up a few times. This chain uses TRBV4-1 with TRBJ2-1; 8 bases align to TRBD2. The junction had 7 bases not matched to a gene; V was cut back by 2 bases and J by 7 bases. The CDR3 covers 15 residues. CDR1 and CDR2 from the germline V gene are MGHRA and YSYEKL. The CDR3, as DNA: TGCGCCAGCAGCCAATCCCCGGGAGGGCCTAATGAGCAGTTCTTC. Its translation is CASSQSPGGPNEQFF.

This clonotype showed up many times. J is TRBJ2-1 and V is TRBV6-2 or TRBV6-3; 10 nucleotides agree with TRBD2. CDR3 length: 15 amino acids. The junction had 6 bases not matched to a gene; V was cut back by 5 bases and J by 5 bases. CDR1 and CDR2 from the germline V gene are MNHEY and SVGEGT. CDR3 residues: CASSLTLAGDNEQFF. In DNA, the CDR3 is TGTGCCAGCAGTCTTACCCTAGCGGGGGACAATGAGCAGTTCTTC.

This clonotype appeared once. At one end the junction does not follow the germline gene, possibly because of a read error. J is TRBJ2-3 and V is TRBV6-1, with D hard to call. This CDR3 spans 12 amino acids. The germline V gene encodes CDR1 MNHNS and CDR2 SASEGT. CDR3 bases: TGTGCCATCAGTGAACAGCCTGATACGCAGTATTTT. Translating gives CAISEQPDTQYF.

CDR3 coding DNA: TGCAGTAGGCCCGACGGCGCGGAGACCCAGTACTTC. Protein: CSRPDGAETQYF. The V gene is TRBV20-1, the J gene TRBJ2-5; D unresolved. Trimming removed 8 bases at V and 5 bases at J, with 15 bases between. Germline values: CDR1 DFQATT, CDR2 SNEGSKA (reference sequence). The CDR3 sequence is 12 residues long.

The chain carries TRBV20-1 and TRBJ1-1, with D possibly matching TRBD1 (5 bases). Trimming shortened V by 1 base and J by 6 bases, and 12 bases separated the two germline ends. The CDR3 extends over 13 amino acids. CDR1 DFQATT and CDR2 SNEGSKA come from the germline V gene (reference sequence). The CDR3 bases are TGCAGTGCTAGAGTCGGGTGGGGGTCTGAAGCTTTCTTT. It codes for CSARVGWGSEAFF.

This chain connects TRBV12-3 or TRBV12-4 to TRBJ2-5; D is unclear. Trimming took 3 bases from V and 4 from J, leaving 12 bases between them. This CDR3 is built from 14 residues. The CDR3 coding sequence is TGTGCCAGCAGTTTTTCCCAGGCCTTAGAGACCCAGTACTTC. It yields the protein CASSFSQALETQYF.

In the case of this clonotype: This may arise from a read error, as a much more abundant clone is one base away. The chain has TRBV6-2 or TRBV6-3 and TRBJ2-7, with TRBD1 identical over 10 bases. Germline lookup yields CDR1 MNHEY and CDR2 SVGEGT. After removal of 6 bases from V and 5 bases from J, the junction contained 16 bases not matched to a gene. The CDR3 has 17 amino acids. In DNA, the CDR3 is TGTGCCAGCAGCGCCCTTACGACCGGGACAGGGGCCGACGAGCAGTACTTC. Translation gives CASSALTTGTGADEQYF.

This clonotype was detected ten times or more. The chain employs TRBV6-2 or TRBV6-3 and TRBJ1-6; D unresolved. Per germline, CDR1 MNHEY and CDR2 SVGEGT. The CDR3 is made up of 15 amino acids. Trimming took 0 bases from V and 9 from J, leaving 12 bases between them. The CDR3 is CASSYSSRWGSPLHF. The CDR3 nucleotides read TGTGCCAGCAGTTACTCGTCAAGATGGGGTTCACCCCTCCACTTT.

This clonotype came up once. In DNA, the CDR3 is TGTGCCAGCAGTTCACAACCCACAGATACGCAGTATTTT. It is translated as CASSSQPTDTQYF. The chain links TRBV28 to TRBJ2-3; D ambiguous. The CDR3 consists of 13 residues. Trimming shortened V by 4 bases and J by 2 bases, and 7 bases separated the two germline ends. Germline V gives CDR1 MDHEN, CDR2 SYDVKM.

V and J are TRBV20-1 and TRBJ2-7, with D possibly being TRBD1 or TRBD2 (6 bases each). The CDR3 covers 14 residues. V was shortened by 5 bases and J by 0 bases, with 14 bases between the two germline ends. Germline loops: CDR1 DFQATT, CDR2 SNEGSKA (reference sequence). CDR3 amino acids: CSARHGGLSYEQYF. The CDR3 DNA sequence: TGCAGTGCTCGTCATGGGGGGCTCTCCTACGAGCAGTACTTC.

This clonotype showed up just a few times. This sequence joins TRBV3-1 and TRBJ2-7; a weak D match, TRBD2 (6 bases). V was trimmed by 1 base and J by 1 base, leaving 11 bases between them. The germline V gene encodes CDR1 LGHDT and CDR2 YNNKEL (reference sequence). CDR3 length: 15 amino acids. Here the CDR3 reads CASSQGLGGSYEQYF. CDR3 DNA: TGTGCCAGCAGCCAAGGCTTGGGGGGATCCTACGAGCAGTACTTC.

The chain recombines TRBV24-1 with TRBJ1-5; no firm D call. The CDR3 is made up of 13 amino acids. Per germline, CDR1 KGHDR and CDR2 SFDVKD. Trimming took 3 bases from V and 6 from J, leaving 8 bases between them. The CDR3: CATSDRYLQPQHF. The CDR3 nucleotides read TGTGCCACCAGTGATCGTTACCTTCAGCCCCAGCATTTT.

V and J are TRBV2 and TRBJ2-3, with TRBD2 matching over 8 bases. With 5 bases clipped from V and 4 bases from J, the junction kept 8 bases outside the gene matches. This CDR3 comprises 15 residues. CDR1 is SNHLY and CDR2 is FYNNEI in the germline V gene. In nucleotides, the CDR3 is TGTGCCAGCAGTACGCAATGGACTAGCCCAGATACGCAGTATTTT. It specifies CASSTQWTSPDTQYF.

The rearrangement joins TRBV28 to TRBJ2-7; TRBD2 agrees at 8 bases. Unmatched junction bases numbered 9, after V lost 5 bases and J lost 3 bases. Germline V lookup: CDR1 MDHEN, CDR2 SYDVKM. The CDR3 is 15 residues long. The CDR3 DNA sequence: TGTGCCAGCAGTCCACTAGCGGCGAGCCACTACGAGCAGTACTTC. This gives the protein CASSPLAASHYEQYF.

Worth noting for this clonotype: This likely comes from a read error, as the CDR3 has no conserved phenylalanine or tryptophan at its end. This chain connects TRBV28 to TRBJ2-7; 7 bases map to TRBD2. Germline CDR1 reads MDHEN; CDR2 reads SYDVKM. V shed 4 bases and J 3 bases; nucleotides not matched to a gene: 6. The CDR3 totals 14 residues. The CDR3 region is CASSSGGDGYEQYL. The CDR3 DNA sequence: TGTGCCAGCAGTTCGGGGGGAGACGGCTACGAGCAGTACCTC.

This clonotype has just a few counts. The CDR3, as DNA: TGCAGTTCCTTCGCCAGCACAGATACGCAGTATTTT. Its protein is CSSFASTDTQYF. The chain employs TRBV20-1 and TRBJ2-3; D is undetermined. The germline V and J ends were trimmed by 8 bases and 0 bases, with 9 bases remaining between them. This CDR3 contains 12 residues. Germline lookup yields CDR1 DFQATT and CDR2 SNEGSKA (reference sequence).

This clonotype was counted once. A much larger clone differs from this one at a single base, so this may be a read error. The V call is TRBV27, the J call TRBJ2-7; D perhaps matches TRBD1 (5 bases). The germline gives CDR1 MNHEY, CDR2 SMNVEV (reference sequence). This CDR3 contains 13 residues. The CDR3 here is CASSLWGTNERYF. The CDR3 nucleotides read TGTGCCAGCAGTTTATGGGGCACAAACGAGCGGTACTTC.

This sequence joins TRBV3-1 and TRBJ1-2; no definite D call. V was pared by 1 base and J by 4 bases, with 19 bases between. This CDR3 is 17 amino acids long. The germline CDR1 and CDR2 sequences are LGHDT and YNNKEL (reference sequence). CDR3 amino acids: CASSQAPGPRTVYGYTF. CDR3 nucleotide sequence: TGTGCCAGCAGCCAAGCCCCGGGCCCGAGGACGGTCTATGGCTACACCTTC.

This rearrangement joins TRBV7-2 to TRBJ1-2; no clear D. Per the germline V gene, CDR1 is SGHTA and CDR2 is FQGNSA. Trimming took 1 base from V and 5 from J, leaving 14 bases between them. CDR3 size: 15 residues. CDR3 residues: CASSLERAATYGYTF. The CDR3 bases are TGTGCCAGCAGCTTAGAGCGGGCAGCGACGTATGGCTACACCTTC.

In regard to this clonotype: The CDR3 does not end in the conserved phenylalanine or tryptophan, so this is likely a read error. The chain has TRBV7-2 and TRBJ2-3; D call uncertain. From germline, CDR1 is SGHTA and CDR2 FQGNSA. The CDR3 covers 13 residues. The V and J ends lost 1 base and 2 bases respectively, with 4 bases between them. In DNA form, the CDR3 reads TGTGCCAGCAGCTTAGGGGTCACAGATACGCAGTATTCT. It encodes CASSLGVTDTQYS.

The chain uses TRBV4-2 and TRBJ1-6; D is ambiguous. V was trimmed by 0 bases and J by 4 bases, leaving 16 bases between them. The CDR3 runs to 18 residues. Germline-derived CDR1 and CDR2 are LGHNA and YNFKEQ. The CDR3 sequence is CASSQESAGPPYNSPLHF. CDR3 DNA: TGTGCCAGCAGCCAAGAATCGGCTGGTCCCCCATATAATTCACCCCTCCACTTT.